This T cell receptor beta chain was recovered during a study of blood T cells in healthy people across ages. Overall study context: Capture via template switching afforded approximately one barcoded beta molecule per two T cells. Findings and caveats of the study: Versus aged donors, long-lived donors had higher diversity and more naive CD4+ cells.

Together with a sample-barcoded 5' primer, a J-beta primer mix was included in a second PCR lasting about 6 to 11 cycles. TCRdb analysed the 5' RACE reads with MiXCR anew, one entry per CDR3 protein. The sample has hundreds of thousands of distinct CDR3 sequences, around 43% seen once. Details on this clonotype: Its antigen is still unknown.

The germline gives CDR1 SGHTA, CDR2 FQGNSA. The J segment lost 11 bases and the V segment lost 5 bases, leaving 14 bases of the junction unmatched. This CDR3 is built from 14 residues. The TCR comes from a man at least 80 years old in good health. The sequenced sample was blood. The chain combines TRBV7-2 with TRBJ2-5, with 7 nucleotides matching TRBD1. The CDR3 is CASSTRQGWGEQYF. The DNA of the CDR3 is TGTGCCAGCAGCACTCGACAGGGTTGGGGTGAGCAGTACTTC. Full variable domain (remainder filled in from reference TRBV7-2 and TRBJ2-5): GAGVSQSPSNKVTEKGKDVELRCDPISGHTALYWYRQSLGQGLEFLIYFQGNSAPDKSGLPSDRFSAERTGGSVSTLTIQRTQQEDSAVYLCASSTRQGWGEQYFGPGTRLLVL.